The source of this T cell receptor (beta chain) is a study of blood T cell repertoires in COVID-19. Study details: There were acute and convalescent COVID-19 samples, and they came from the United States, Italy and Spain.

This clone showed up just a few times. CDR1 is MNHNY and CDR2 is SVGAGI in the germline V gene (reference sequence). V was pared by 10 bases and J by 5 bases, with 6 bases of the junction left unmatched. The CDR3 loop spans 13 amino acids. Generated by immunoSEQ multiplex PCR, the TCRdb table keeps only in-frame clones and is missing some. The sample has tens of thousands of clones; about 90% are singletons. This sequence joins TRBV6-6 and TRBJ1-4; 8 bases are a match to TRBD1. The specimen sequenced was peripheral blood. The sequence was collected from a man aged 45 to 65 with active COVID-19. CDR3 loop: CAISDRENEKLFF. The CDR3 region has the DNA TGTGCCATCTCGGACAGGGAGAATGAAAAACTGTTTTTT.